The rows below give T cell receptor beta chains drawn from one sample of a study of CD8 T cells in ankylosing spondylitis. Via MiXCR, TCRdb re-called the 5' RACE reads, giving one row per CDR3 protein. This sample carries 250,000 or so distinct CDR3 sequences, approximately 24% of them seen once, and the ten largest clones take 0.61%. Sequencing was performed on blood, either unsorted or a sorted T cell fraction (not recorded which). The receptors come from a male donor with ankylosing spondylitis or in good health (not recorded which). Both conserved end residues are part of each CDR3. Each record gives: clone size, D gene, J gene, V gene, CDR3 DNA, CDR3 protein. D genes are given only for firm matches. Some rows have no size entry. The others give once, few or many, or a class for an expanded clone.

>-|-|TRBJ2-1|TRBV11-2
TGTGCCAGCAGCTCGGGACCGGTCAATGAGCAGTTCTTC
CASSSGPVNEQFF
>many|-|TRBJ2-7|TRBV12-3/TRBV12-4
TGTGCCAGCAGTCGGACTGAGACCTACGAGCAGTACTTC
CASSRTETYEQYF
>-|TRBD2|TRBJ2-1|TRBV20-1
TGCAGTGCTGTACCTAGGCTAGCGGGAAGGTTCAATGAGCAGTTCTTC
CSAVPRLAGRFNEQFF
>many|-|TRBJ2-7|TRBV4-1
TGCGCCAGCAGCCCCCTCCCCAAGTCCTACGAGCAGTACTTC
CASSPLPKSYEQYF
>many|-|TRBJ2-7|TRBV12-3/TRBV12-4
TGTGCCAGCAGTTTTGGGACAATCTACGAGCAGTACTTC
CASSFGTIYEQYF
>many|TRBD1|TRBJ2-5|TRBV20-1
TGCAGTGCTAGACAGGGGGTAGAGACCCAGTACTTC
CSARQGVETQYF
>many|-|TRBJ2-5|TRBV7-2
TGTGCCAGCAGTTGGACCTTCGAAGAGACCCAGTACTTC
CASSWTFEETQYF
>many|-|TRBJ2-5|TRBV2
TGTGCCAGCAGACGGGGGCTAGAGACCCAGTACTTC
CASRRGLETQYF
>many|TRBD1|TRBJ1-2|TRBV3-1
TGTGCCAGCAGCCAATACAGGGGTAATGGCTACACCTTC
CASSQYRGNGYTF
>-|TRBD1|TRBJ2-1|TRBV2
TGTGCCAGCAGTCTTACAGGGGGCTCCGCGGGTTTCTTC
CASSLTGGSAGFF
>-|TRBD2|TRBJ2-1|TRBV6-1
TGTGCCAGCAGTCGAGAGACTAGCGGGGGTGGTGAGCAGTTCTTC
CASSRETSGGGEQFF
>many|-|TRBJ2-5|TRBV20-1
TGCAGTGCTAGTAGACAGCAAGAGACCCAGTACTTC
CSASRQQETQYF
>-|-|TRBJ1-4|TRBV20-1
TGCAGTGCTAGAGTGGGGGGAGCAACTAATGAAAAACTGTTTTTT
CSARVGGATNEKLFF
>-|-|TRBJ2-7|TRBV20-1
TGCAGTGCTAGATCACCCAACTACGAGCAGTACTTC
CSARSPNYEQYF
>many|-|TRBJ2-5|TRBV10-3
TGTGCCATCAGTGAACCAGCTTCGGAGACCCAGTACTTC
CAISEPASETQYF
>few|-|TRBJ2-1|TRBV15
TGTGCCACCAGCAGCGGGGATGTTTCCTACAATGAGCAGTTCTTC
CATSSGDVSYNEQFF
>many|-|TRBJ1-2|TRBV20-1
TGCAGTGCTAGAGCCAGTAACTATGGCTACACCTTC
CSARASNYGYTF
>-|TRBD2|TRBJ2-3|TRBV5-6
TGTGCCAGCAGCAAAGCGGGGGGGCATAGAGATACGCAGTATTTT
CASSKAGGHRDTQYF
>-|-|TRBJ2-7|TRBV20-1
TGCAGTGCTAGAGTTAGAAGCCCCTGGCCCTACGAGCAGTACTTC
CSARVRSPWPYEQYF
>many|-|TRBJ2-5|TRBV29-1
TGCAGCGTTAAACAGGGAGCTGGGGAGACCCAGTACTTC
CSVKQGAGETQYF
>-|-|TRBJ2-3|TRBV29-1
TGCAGCGTTGCGGGGTTGCCAGATACGCAGTATTTT
CSVAGLPDTQYF
>-|-|TRBJ2-3|TRBV27
TGTGCCAGCAGCTTTGAGGTTACGGCGGCAGATACGCAGTATTTT
CASSFEVTAADTQYF
>few|-|TRBJ2-5|TRBV7-9
TGTGCCAGCAGCCCCCCCTGGGGATCGCAAGAGACCCAGTACTTC
CASSPPWGSQETQYF